This is a list of T cell receptor beta chains from one sample in a study of shared clonotypes between healthy human individuals. Repertoires were generated with immunoSEQ multiplex PCR, while TCRdb's copy carries only in-frame clones and drops some. The table lists about 2.1 million clones, over 85% of them singletons. Sequenced sample: naive CD8+ T cells from PBMCs. These receptors were obtained from a man younger than 35 in good health. Some clones in this sample may be carry-over from other donors' samples. The CDR3 runs from the conserved cysteine through the conserved F or W. Each record gives: clone size, J gene, V gene, CDR3 protein. Clone sizes are given selectively: once, few, many, or a class where the clone is expanded.

NA,TRBJ1-1,TRBV5-6,CASSLALAEAFF
NA,TRBJ2-1,TRBV29-1,CSVYPTARTGNEQFF
NA,TRBJ2-7,TRBV27,CASSFFIVGRGYEQYF
once,TRBJ2-3,TRBV27,CASRPAGGATDTQYF
NA,TRBJ1-5,TRBV28,CASSDFRGYSNQPQHF
NA,TRBJ1-2,TRBV9,CASSKDGNYGYTF
NA,TRBJ2-7,TRBV27,CASSLLGLAGGPYEQYF
NA,TRBJ2-7,TRBV27,CASSLSSGVGAYEQYF
NA,TRBJ2-7,TRBV5-1,CASSPSTHGGTNEQYF
NA,TRBJ2-1,TRBV7-9,CASSPQAIYNEQFF
NA,TRBJ2-1,TRBV4-1,CASSQVLAGGYNEQFF
NA,TRBJ2-1,TRBV11-1,CASSFQGQGYNEQFF
NA,TRBJ2-7,TRBV13,CASSLLGPGKWRHEQYF
NA,TRBJ2-1,TRBV14,CASSHFGTSGRYEQFF
NA,TRBJ2-7,TRBV7-2,CASSSLAGGRWEQYF
NA,TRBJ2-7,TRBV7-2,CASSLIATGAHEQYF
NA,TRBJ2-6,TRBV10-3,CANSRGAGSYSGANVLTF
NA,NA,TRBV10-2,CASSLRGRENEQYF
NA,TRBJ1-1,TRBV20-1,CSFQTTAGAFF
NA,TRBJ2-2,TRBV9,CASSPRWVGHTGELFF
NA,TRBJ1-1,TRBV19,CASSPWTDMNTEAFF
NA,TRBJ2-3,TRBV2,CASSGSGTSGSLEGDTDTQYF
NA,TRBJ1-1,TRBV28,CASSLLRDRGAEAFF
NA,TRBJ2-7,TRBV6-1,CASSPGTGGQYEQYF
NA,TRBJ1-2,TRBV7-3,CASSLNGEGYGYTF
NA,TRBJ2-3,TRBV25-1,CASSDSGTQPSTDTQYF